This T cell receptor beta chain stems from a study of blood T cell repertoires in COVID-19. Study details: Donors in the United States, Italy and Spain gave samples during acute or convalescent COVID-19. PBMCs, B-cell-depleted T cells, or T cells provided the cDNA or gDNA that made up the material.

V gave up 5 bases and J gave up 4 bases; unmatched junction bases: 4. This CDR3 is 13 amino acids long. As processed by the authors: Reference gene primers were amplified, and this amplification served to estimate nucleated cell counts. The method was immunoSEQ multiplex PCR; TCRdb's version includes in-frame clones alone and lacks a portion of them. V and J calls and clone size are as listed in that table; D and trimming were resolved from the DNA. Of 130,000 or so clones in the sample, approximately 84% were seen once. The sequence was obtained from a woman in her fifties or sixties with acute or convalescent COVID-19. Sequenced input: peripheral blood. The gene calls are TRBV12-3 or TRBV12-4 and TRBJ2-5; 7 bases align to TRBD2. The CDR3 DNA sequence: TGTGCCAGCAGTCCCCCTAGCGGAGAGACCCAGTACTTC. Encoded protein: CASSPPSGETQYF.